This T cell receptor (beta chain) emerged from a study of T-cell memory formation after mild COVID-19. Study at large: TCR clusters mostly belonged to single donors. Study results and limitations: The authors did not confirm SARS-CoV-2 specificity of second-wave clones peaking day 37. The CD4+ clones that contracted clustered mainly within CM and EM, and the CD8+ clones concentrated in EMRA.

TCRdb called the 5' RACE reads again in MiXCR, with one record for every CDR3 protein. The sample consists of some 350,000 distinct CDR3 sequences, roughly 15% of them appearing once. The CDR3 spans 11 residues. V shed 4 bases and J shed 8 bases, with 3 bases lying between them. There are a few counts of this clonotype. Its antigen is still unknown. The chain employs TRBV12-3 or TRBV12-4 and TRBJ1-6; D gene unclear. This receptor was taken from a man younger than 30 who had mild COVID-19 (a few samples of this study predate the infection). Cell type and time point are not known. Sequenced material: PBMCs or a T cell subset sorted from them (not recorded which). The CDR3 is CASSSDSPLHF. The CDR3 DNA is TGTGCCAGCAGTTCTGATTCACCCCTCCACTTT.